This T cell receptor (beta chain) was sequenced for a study of human T cells and chemical hapten exposure (dated by TCRdb to the early 2020s). Regarding the complete study: For sensitization, 2% DPC in acetone was applied to a 2 cm by 2 cm area of upper inner arm skin. The patient cohort, mostly female, included alopecia areata with under or over 50% scalp involvement, alopecia totalis and alopecia universalis. Libraries were pooled for sequencing, and per-sample TCR yields varied mainly because of small differences in library volumes within the pool. Patch testing was done on the upper back using Finn chambers containing 0.01% DPC, and results were scored after 6 days according to International Contact Dermatitis Research Group standards. Patient blood was sampled pre-sensitization (week 0) and at 2, 6 and about 24 weeks after DPC sensitization. Peripheral blood TCR repertoire changes were tracked in vivo in alopecia patients during primary and secondary sensitization to the hapten diphenylcyclopropenone (DPC). Roughly 30 alopecia patients gave blood for TCR sequencing at one to four time points (pre-sensitization, 2, 6 and 24 weeks). Patients additionally received weekly therapeutic DPC doses to the scalp throughout the roughly 25-week study period. Here is what the overall study found, with its caveats: DPC sensitization did not change how many TCRs were above 1 in 1000 frequency, and no evidence was found of alterations in global repertoire structure. After repeated subsampling, changes were observed in the strength of the expansion versus patch-test correlation and in the threshold at which the correlation became significant. Compared with pre-sensitization or healthy control sets, expanded TCRs formed significantly more large CDR3 similarity clusters, which is consistent with antigen-driven responses. Because all patients had alopecia, a presumed autoimmune disease, the immune response of the patients might differ from that of healthy individuals. The number of PT1 expanded TCRs positively correlated with patch test score, significant at thresholds 8, 16 and 32 but not 4.

The library was built by means of RACE. Sequencing instrument: NextSeq 500. Library preparation attached unique molecular identifiers to individual cDNA molecules for quantitative, reproducible TCR counting. Each blood RNA sample was used to sequence both TCR alpha and TCR beta chains. The authors' analysis ran thus. A median of approximately 96,000 TCRs per sample was observed, with a range of about 23,224 to 690,600. V, J and CDR3 annotation of the TCR reads was carried out using the Decombinator software suite. For PS versus PT1 abundance plots, all samples were subsampled to the same number of TCRs (28,000). Expanded TCRs were defined as absent before sensitization and observed at least eight times at the 2-week time point. Through fastp at Q25 and MiXCR, TCRdb rebuilt clones from the public reads, retaining in-frame beta chains. Under each unique CDR3 protein, matching rows form one entry showing the most common genes and DNA. The V and J calls and clone size are TCRdb's, not the authors'. The sample table shows roughly 92,000 distinct CDR3 sequences, and roughly an eighth are seen once. The top ten clonotypes cover about 3% of the sample.

In the paper's terms, the time point label means: patch test 2, 6 weeks after DPC sensitization. In light of the paper, this sample's treatment or condition label describes: therapeutic diphenylcyclopropenone sensitization with weekly scalp DPC. At each patch-test visit, blood was drawn before the patch test was applied. Patients were eligible if aged 18 to 70, diagnosed with alopecia and judged suitable for DPC therapy, and pregnant patients were excluded. Unfractionated whole blood was collected in Tempus Blood RNA tubes, and total RNA was extracted from that blood. The CDR3 measures 14 amino acids from cysteine to phenylalanine. Of all the DNA, just the CDR3 is kept, 42 bases in frame from base 1. V loses 5 bases of germline sequence and J loses 1 base, and the interval between the two ends is 12 bases. From a lookup of the germline V gene, CDR1 and CDR2 are SGHTA and FQGTGA. In its sample, this clonotype was seen a few times. Its antigen is unknown. The record has no base qualities; no much larger clone is one base away.

This TCR was sampled from a middle-aged woman with alopecia areata. Some clones in this sample may be carry-over from other donors' samples. The material sequenced was whole blood, taken in connection with sensitization to the hapten diphenylcyclopropenone (DPC). The chain was built from TRBV7-3 and TRBJ2-7; no D gene is confidently identified. The CDR3 corresponds to CASSPDGPSYEQYF. The nucleotide sequence is TGTGCCAGCAGCCCGGACGGCCCTTCCTACGAGCAGTACTTC.